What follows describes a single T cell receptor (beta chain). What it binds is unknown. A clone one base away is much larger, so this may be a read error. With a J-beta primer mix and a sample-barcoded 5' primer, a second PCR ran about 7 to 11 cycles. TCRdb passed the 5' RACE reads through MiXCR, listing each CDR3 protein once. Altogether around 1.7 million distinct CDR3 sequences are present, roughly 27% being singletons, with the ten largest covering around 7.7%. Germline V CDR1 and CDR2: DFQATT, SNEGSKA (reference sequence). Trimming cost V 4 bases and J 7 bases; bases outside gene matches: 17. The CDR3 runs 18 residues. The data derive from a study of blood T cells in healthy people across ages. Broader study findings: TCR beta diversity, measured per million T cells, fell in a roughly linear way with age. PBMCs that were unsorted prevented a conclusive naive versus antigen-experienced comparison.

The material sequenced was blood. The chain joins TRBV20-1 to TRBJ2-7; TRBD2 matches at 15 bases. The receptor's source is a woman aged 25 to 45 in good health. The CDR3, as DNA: TGCAGTGCTATGGGGACTAGCGGGAGGATCCGCTCCTACAATGAGCAGTACTTC. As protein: CSAMGTSGRIRSYNEQYF.